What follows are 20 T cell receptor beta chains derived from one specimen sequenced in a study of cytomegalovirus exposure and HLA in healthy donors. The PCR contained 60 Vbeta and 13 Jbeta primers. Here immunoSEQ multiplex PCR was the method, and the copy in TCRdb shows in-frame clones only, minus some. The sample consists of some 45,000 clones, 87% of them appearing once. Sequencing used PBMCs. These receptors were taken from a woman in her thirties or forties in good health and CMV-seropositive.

The CDR3 DNA follows: TGTGCCAGCAGCACCGGGACAGAGGTCTACACAGATACGCAGTATTTT. Protein: CASSTGTEVYTDTQYF. The chain is built from TRBV5-8 and TRBJ2-3; TRBD1 aligns across 7 bases. CDR3 length: 16 amino acids. The V gene end was trimmed by 4 bases and the J gene end by 2 bases; junction bases not matched to a gene: 10. Germline assignment: CDR1 SGHTS and CDR2 YDEGEE.

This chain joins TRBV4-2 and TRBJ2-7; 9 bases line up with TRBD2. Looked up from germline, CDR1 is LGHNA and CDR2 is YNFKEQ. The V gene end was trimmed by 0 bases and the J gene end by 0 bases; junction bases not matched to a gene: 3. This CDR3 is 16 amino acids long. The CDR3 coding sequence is TGTGCCAGCAGCCAAGATCTAGCGGGAAGCTCCTACGAGCAGTACTTC. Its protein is CASSQDLAGSSYEQYF.

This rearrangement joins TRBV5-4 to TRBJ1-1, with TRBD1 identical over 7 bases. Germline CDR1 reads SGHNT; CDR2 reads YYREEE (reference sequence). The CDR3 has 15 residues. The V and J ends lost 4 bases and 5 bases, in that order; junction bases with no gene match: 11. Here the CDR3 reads CASSPKTGMVTEAFF. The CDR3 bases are TGTGCCAGCAGCCCTAAGACAGGGATGGTGACTGAAGCTTTCTTT.

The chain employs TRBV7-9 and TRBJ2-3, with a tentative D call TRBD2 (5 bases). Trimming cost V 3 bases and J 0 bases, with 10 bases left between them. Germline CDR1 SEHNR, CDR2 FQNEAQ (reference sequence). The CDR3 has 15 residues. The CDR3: CASSFRRGSTDTQYF. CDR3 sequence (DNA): TGTGCCAGCAGCTTCCGTCGGGGTAGCACAGATACGCAGTATTTT.

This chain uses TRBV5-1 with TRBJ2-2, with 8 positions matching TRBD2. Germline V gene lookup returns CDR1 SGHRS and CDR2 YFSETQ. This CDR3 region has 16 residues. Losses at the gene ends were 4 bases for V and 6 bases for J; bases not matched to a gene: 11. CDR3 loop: CASSQGLGAYPGELFF. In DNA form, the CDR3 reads TGCGCCAGCAGCCAGGGACTAGGGGCTTATCCCGGGGAGCTGTTTTTT.

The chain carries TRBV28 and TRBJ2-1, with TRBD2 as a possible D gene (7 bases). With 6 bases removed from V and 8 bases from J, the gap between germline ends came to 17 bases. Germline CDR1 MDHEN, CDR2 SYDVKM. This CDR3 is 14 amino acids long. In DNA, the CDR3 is TGTGCCAGCAGAAATGGGGGGGCGCGGGATGAGCAGTTCTTC. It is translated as CASRNGGARDEQFF. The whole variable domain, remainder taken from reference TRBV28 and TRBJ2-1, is DVKVTQSSRYLVKRTGEKVFLECVQDMDHENMFWYRQDPGLGLRLIYFSYDVKMKEKGDIPEGYSVSREKKERFSLILESASTNQTSMYLCASRNGGARDEQFFGPGTRLTVL.

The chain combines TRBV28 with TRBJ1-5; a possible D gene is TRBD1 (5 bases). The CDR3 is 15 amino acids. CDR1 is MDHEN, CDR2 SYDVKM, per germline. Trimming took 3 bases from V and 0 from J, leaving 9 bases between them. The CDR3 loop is CASSLAGNSNQPQHF. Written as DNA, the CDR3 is TGTGCCAGCAGTTTGGCAGGGAATAGCAATCAGCCCCAGCATTTT.

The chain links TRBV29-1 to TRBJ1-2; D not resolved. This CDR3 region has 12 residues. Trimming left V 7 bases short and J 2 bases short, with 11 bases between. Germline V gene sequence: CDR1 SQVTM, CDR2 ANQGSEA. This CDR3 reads CSDHDQNYGYTF. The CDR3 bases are TGCAGCGACCACGATCAGAACTATGGCTACACCTTC.

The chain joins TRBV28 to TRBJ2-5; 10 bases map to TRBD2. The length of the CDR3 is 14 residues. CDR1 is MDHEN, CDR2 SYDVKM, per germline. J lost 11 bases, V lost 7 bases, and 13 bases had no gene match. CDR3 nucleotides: TGTGCCAGCAAATCAGCGGGAGGGCCCCTTGAGCAGTACTTC. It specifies CASKSAGGPLEQYF. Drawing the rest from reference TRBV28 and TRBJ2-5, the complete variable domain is DVKVTQSSRYLVKRTGEKVFLECVQDMDHENMFWYRQDPGLGLRLIYFSYDVKMKEKGDIPEGYSVSREKKERFSLILESASTNQTSMYLCASKSAGGPLEQYFGPGTRLLVL.

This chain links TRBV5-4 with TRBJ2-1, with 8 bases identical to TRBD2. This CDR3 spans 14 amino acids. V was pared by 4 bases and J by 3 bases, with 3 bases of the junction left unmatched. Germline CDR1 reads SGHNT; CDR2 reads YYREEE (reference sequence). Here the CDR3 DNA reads TGTGCCAGCAGCCCCGGGACTAGCTACAATGAGCAGTTCTTC. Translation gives CASSPGTSYNEQFF. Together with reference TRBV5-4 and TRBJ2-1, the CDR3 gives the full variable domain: ETGVTQSPTHLIKTRGQQVTLRCSSQSGHNTVSWYQQALGQGPQFIFQYYREEENGRGNFPPRFSGLQFPNYSSELNVNALELDDSALYLCASSPGTSYNEQFFGPGTRLTVL.

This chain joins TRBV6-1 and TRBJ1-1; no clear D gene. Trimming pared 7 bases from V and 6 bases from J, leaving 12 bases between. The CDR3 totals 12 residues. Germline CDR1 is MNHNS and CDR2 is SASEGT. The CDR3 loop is CASTKSHSEAFF. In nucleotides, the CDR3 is TGTGCCAGCACGAAGTCTCACTCTGAAGCTTTCTTT.

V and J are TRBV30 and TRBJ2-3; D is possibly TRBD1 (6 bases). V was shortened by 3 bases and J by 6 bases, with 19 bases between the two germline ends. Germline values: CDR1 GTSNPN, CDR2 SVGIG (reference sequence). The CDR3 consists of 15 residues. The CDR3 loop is CAWRPGQKTRDTQYF. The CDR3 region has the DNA TGTGCCTGGAGGCCGGGACAAAAAACTCGGGATACGCAGTATTTT.

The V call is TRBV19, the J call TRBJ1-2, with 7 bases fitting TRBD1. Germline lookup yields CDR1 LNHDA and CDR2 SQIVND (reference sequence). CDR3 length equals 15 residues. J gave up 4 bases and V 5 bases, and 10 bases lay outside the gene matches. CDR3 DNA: TGTGCCAGTAGTCCCACTGACAGGGACGTCTATGGCTACACCTTC. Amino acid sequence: CASSPTDRDVYGYTF.

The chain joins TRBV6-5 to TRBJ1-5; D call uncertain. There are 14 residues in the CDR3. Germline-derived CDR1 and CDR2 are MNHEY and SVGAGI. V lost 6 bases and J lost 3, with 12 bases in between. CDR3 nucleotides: TGTGCCAGCAGGGGCAAGCACCCCAATCAGCCCCAGCATTTT. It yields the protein CASRGKHPNQPQHF.

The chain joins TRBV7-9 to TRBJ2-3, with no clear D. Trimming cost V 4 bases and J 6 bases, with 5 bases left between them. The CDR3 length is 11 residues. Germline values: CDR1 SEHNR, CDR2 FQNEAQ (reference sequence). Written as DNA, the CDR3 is TGTGCCAGCAGCTCTTTTGATACGCAGTATTTT. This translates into CASSSFDTQYF.

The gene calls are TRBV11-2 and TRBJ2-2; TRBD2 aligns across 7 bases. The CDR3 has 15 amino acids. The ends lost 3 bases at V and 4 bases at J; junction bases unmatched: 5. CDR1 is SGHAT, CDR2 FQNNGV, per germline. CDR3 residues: CASSFSGGGTGELFF. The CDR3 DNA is TGTGCCAGCAGCTTCTCTGGGGGGGGCACCGGGGAGCTGTTTTTT.

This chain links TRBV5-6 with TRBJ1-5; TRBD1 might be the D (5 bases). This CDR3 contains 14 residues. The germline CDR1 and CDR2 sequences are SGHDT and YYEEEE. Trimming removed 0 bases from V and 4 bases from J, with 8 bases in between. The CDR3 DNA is TGTGCCAGCAGCTTGGGCAGGGTGAATCAGCCCCAGCATTTT. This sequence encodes CASSLGRVNQPQHF.

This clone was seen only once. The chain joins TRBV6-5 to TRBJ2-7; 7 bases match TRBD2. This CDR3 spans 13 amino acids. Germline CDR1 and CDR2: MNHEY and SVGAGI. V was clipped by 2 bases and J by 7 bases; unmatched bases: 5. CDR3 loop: CASSYAGREEQYF. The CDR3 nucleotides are TGTGCCAGCAGTTACGCGGGGAGGGAGGAGCAGTACTTC.

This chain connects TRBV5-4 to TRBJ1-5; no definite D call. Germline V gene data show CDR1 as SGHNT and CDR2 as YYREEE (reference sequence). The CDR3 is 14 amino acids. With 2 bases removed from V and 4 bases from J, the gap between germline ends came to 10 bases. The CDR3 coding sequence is TGTGCCAGCAGCTTCGGAGGTTCGAATCAGCCCCAGCATTTT. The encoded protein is CASSFGGSNQPQHF.

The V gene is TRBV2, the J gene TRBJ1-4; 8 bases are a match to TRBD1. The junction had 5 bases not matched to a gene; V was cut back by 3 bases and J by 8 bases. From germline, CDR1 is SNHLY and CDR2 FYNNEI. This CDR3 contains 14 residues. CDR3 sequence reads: CASSDQGAQEKLFF. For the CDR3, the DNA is TGTGCCAGCAGTGACCAGGGGGCGCAGGAAAAACTGTTTTTT. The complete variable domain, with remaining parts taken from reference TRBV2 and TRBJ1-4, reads EPEVTQTPSHQVTQMGQEVILRCVPISNHLYFYWYRQILGQKVEFLVSFYNNEISEKSEIFDDQFSVERPDGSNFTLKIRSTKLEDSAMYFCASSDQGAQEKLFFGSGTQLSVL.